The present TCR beta chain was sequenced within a study of vaccination effects on CD4 cells after COVID-19. This clone appeared a few times. Its target is not known. This table comes from immunoSEQ multiplex PCR, and its TCRdb copy is limited to in-frame clones, with some not included. Seen here are 65,000 to 70,000 clones, about 80% observed once, and the top ten hold 0.8% to 1%. Under the ViraFEST assay, PBMC were stimulated with viral peptide pools so that antigen-specific CD4+ T cells expanded. Sequencing was performed afterwards. It was after around eleven days of culture that CD4+ T cells were isolated. Vaccine administered to participants consisted of two doses of either BNT162b2 or mRNA-1273. Cultures of under 2.5 million PBMC per well contained approximately 9.6 IU/ml IL-2 plus 10 ug/ml peptides. Half of the medium was exchanged for IL-2 medium on both days 3 and 7. Germline-derived CDR1 and CDR2 are LGHDT and YNNKEL (reference sequence). Germline trimming cut 0 bases from V and 6 bases from J; bases unmatched to any gene: 4. This CDR3 contains 15 residues.

The TCR comes from a human donor who received a COVID-19 vaccine. The genes are TRBV3-1 (or the pseudogene TRBV3-2) and TRBJ2-3; 9 bases map to TRBD1. Sample: CD4+ T cells from PBMCs cultured with HCoV-OC43 spike peptides, taken after COVID-19 vaccination. The subset: HCoV-OC43 spike overlapping peptide pool stimulation. The CDR3 reads CASSQDVQGADTQYF. The DNA of the CDR3 is TGTGCCAGCAGCCAAGATGTACAGGGGGCGGATACGCAGTATTTT.